This TCR beta chain was captured by sequencing in a study of blood T cells in healthy people across ages. The study isolated at least 6.5 million PBMCs from each sample. This CDR3 spans 14 amino acids. Germline lookup yields CDR1 SQVTM and CDR2 ANQGSEA. Trimming removed 4 bases from V and 0 bases from J, with 10 bases in between. Then a second PCR, running roughly 7 to 12 cycles, was carried out with a sample-barcoded 5' primer and a J-beta primer mix. Via MiXCR, TCRdb re-called the 5' RACE reads, giving one row per CDR3 protein. The repertoire includes roughly 730,000 distinct CDR3 sequences, 56% of them detected once, and roughly 26% sits in the top ten. As concerns this clonotype: The target antigen is unknown.

Whole-study results and caveats: Donor CMV infection status was unknown, possibly confounding age-related changes in expanded clonotypes.

The receptor was isolated from a man aged 40-55 years in good health. The rearrangement joins TRBV29-1 to TRBJ2-1, with a tentative D call TRBD1 (6 bases). Material for sequencing was blood. The CDR3 region is CSVGGTSSYNEQFF. The CDR3 nucleotides are TGCAGCGTTGGAGGGACAAGCTCCTACAATGAGCAGTTCTTC.